A single sample gave rise to the 7 T cell receptor beta chains below, sequenced in a study of blood T cell repertoires in COVID-19. The protocol was immunoSEQ multiplex PCR, while the TCRdb copy is restricted to in-frame clones and leaves out a portion. The sample shows 90,000 to 130,000 clones, around nine tenths of them seen only once. Sequencing was carried out using peripheral blood. These receptors were taken from a human donor in a cohort sampled during active COVID-19.

The V call is TRBV11-2, the J call TRBJ1-6; 7 nucleotides line up with TRBD1. V gave up 5 bases and J gave up 5 bases; unmatched junction bases: 6. Germline V gene data show CDR1 as SGHAT and CDR2 as FQNNGV. The CDR3 consists of 15 residues. The CDR3 here is CASSRTGQNNSPLHF. In nucleotides, the CDR3 is TGTGCCAGCAGCCGGACAGGACAAAATAATTCACCCCTCCACTTT.

The chain links TRBV5-5 to TRBJ2-5; D uncertain. Trimming left V 0 bases short and J 2 bases short, with 8 bases between. Germline loops: CDR1 SGHKS, CDR2 YYEKEE (reference sequence). The CDR3 sequence is 14 residues long. The CDR3 reads CASSLDPDQETQYF. CDR3 in DNA: TGTGCCAGCAGCTTGGACCCAGATCAAGAGACCCAGTACTTC.

V usage is TRBV19 and J usage is TRBJ2-3, with TRBD2 matching over 8 bases. Trimming cost V 7 bases and J 6 bases; bases outside gene matches: 6. The CDR3 has 13 amino acids. Germline V CDR1 and CDR2: LNHDA, SQIVND (reference sequence). In DNA form, the CDR3 reads TGTGCCAGTAAACCGGGGGGGCTTGATACGCAGTATTTT. Translating gives CASKPGGLDTQYF.

The chain employs TRBV3-1 (or the pseudogene TRBV3-2) and TRBJ1-2; D is uncertain. V lost 2 bases and J lost 6, with 13 bases in between. CDR3 length: 14 amino acids. The germline V gene has CDR1 LGHDT and CDR2 YNNKEL (reference sequence). Written as DNA, the CDR3 is TGTGCCAGCAGCCAAATTTGGGCTAAACATGGCTACACCTTC. Translating gives CASSQIWAKHGYTF.

The J gene is TRBJ2-2, the V gene TRBV2; TRBD1 agrees at 11 bases. This CDR3 is 15 amino acids long. With 5 bases clipped from V and 4 bases from J, the junction kept 3 bases outside the gene matches. In germline, CDR1 is SNHLY, CDR2 FYNNEI. The CDR3 here is CASSFGTGGTGELFF. DNA for the CDR3: TGTGCCAGCAGTTTTGGGACAGGGGGCACCGGGGAGCTGTTTTTT.

About this clone: The junction and the germline gene differ at one end; a read error may be behind it. The chain employs TRBV5-6 and TRBJ2-1; TRBD2 matches at 9 bases. The germline CDR1 and CDR2 sequences are SGHDT and YYEEEE. CDR3 length: 14 amino acids. The CDR3 DNA reads TGTGCCAGCATGCGGGGGGGCTCCCACAATGAGCAGTTCTTC. Protein product: CASMRGGSHNEQFF.

This clone has a single count. The gene calls are TRBV5-1 and TRBJ2-3; no clear D. The CDR3 consists of 11 residues. V lost 4 bases and J lost 4, with 4 bases in between. CDR1 is SGHRS, CDR2 YFSETQ, per germline. The CDR3 coding sequence is TGCGCCAGCAGCACGGCAGATACGCAGTATTTT. It codes for CASSTADTQYF.